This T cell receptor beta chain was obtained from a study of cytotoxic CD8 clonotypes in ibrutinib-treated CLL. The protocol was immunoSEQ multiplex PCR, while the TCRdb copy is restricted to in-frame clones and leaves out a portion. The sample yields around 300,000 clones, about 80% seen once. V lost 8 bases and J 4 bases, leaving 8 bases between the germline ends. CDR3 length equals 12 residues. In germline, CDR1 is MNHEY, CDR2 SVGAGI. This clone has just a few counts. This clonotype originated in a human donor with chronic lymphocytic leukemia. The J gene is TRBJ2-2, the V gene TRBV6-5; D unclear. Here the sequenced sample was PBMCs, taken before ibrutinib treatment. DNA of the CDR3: TGTGCCAGCGCTTCTTTCACCGGGGAGCTGTTTTTT. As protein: CASASFTGELFF.